The sample holds many counts of the clone carrying this TCR beta chain. Its antigen is undetermined. This entry comes from a study of blood T cells in healthy people across ages. Drawing of peripheral blood yielded approximately 10 milliliters from each donor. Per sample, at least 6 micrograms of total RNA were extracted. With a J-beta primer mix and a sample-barcoded 5' primer, a second PCR ran about 6 to 11 cycles. TCRdb itself ran the 5' RACE reads through MiXCR, one entry per CDR3 protein. Among about 1.8 million distinct CDR3 sequences listed, just under 50% were seen once. Study-level points and caveats: Long-lived donors had more naive CD4+ cells and higher diversity than aged donors.

V was pared by 1 base and J by 1 base, with 9 bases between. The CDR3 spans 15 residues. Germline V gives CDR1 SGHRS, CDR2 YFSETQ. The TCR sequence derives from a woman aged 40 to 49 in good health. Sequenced: blood. The V and J genes are TRBV5-1 and TRBJ2-1, with a tentative D call TRBD1 (5 bases). Here the CDR3 DNA reads TGCGCCAGCAGCTTGACAGGCCCTTCCTACAATGAGCAGTTCTTC. It yields the protein CASSLTGPSYNEQFF.